The subject of this entry is one TCR beta chain. Antigen unknown. This sample stems from a study of blood T cells in healthy people across ages. Germline V gives CDR1 SGHRS, CDR2 YFSETQ. Losses at the gene ends were 4 bases for V and 8 bases for J; bases not matched to a gene: 11. This CDR3 is built from 15 residues. It was with a sample-barcoded 5' primer and a J-beta primer mix that a second PCR of about 7 to 12 cycles was run. MiXCR was run by TCRdb on the 5' RACE reads, yielding one entry per CDR3 protein. Of some 900,000 distinct CDR3 sequences listed, about 48% are singletons. Whole-study results and caveats: Nothing was known about donor CMV status, and this possibly confounded expanded clonotype changes. A roughly linear fall in TCR beta diversity per million T cells was seen with increasing age.

The sequenced material came from blood. This clonotype was obtained from a young man in good health. The rearrangement uses TRBV5-1 and TRBJ1-4; 7 nucleotides agree with TRBD1. The CDR3 sequence: CASSVGLQGREKLFF. CDR3 in DNA: TGCGCCAGCAGCGTTGGACTACAGGGGCGGGAAAAACTGTTTTTT.